These 18 T cell receptor beta chains originate from one sample sequenced in a study of shared clonotypes between healthy human individuals. Profiling relied on immunoSEQ multiplex PCR, and the TCRdb table lists in-frame clones only, not all of them. The sample consists of over a million clones, 96% of them appearing once. The sequencing sample was made of naive CD4+ T cells sorted from blood. Described subset: CD45RA+ positively selected. Receptors were obtained from a man younger than 40 in good health.

The V gene is TRBV29-1, the J gene TRBJ2-1; the D gene is possibly TRBD2 (6 bases). Trimming removed 5 bases from V and 1 base from J, with 15 bases in between. This CDR3 has 15 amino acids. Germline V gene data show CDR1 as SQVTM and CDR2 as ANQGSEA. The CDR3 bases are TGCAGCGTTCCTTTGCTGGGGGGATCCTACAATGAGCAGTTCTTC. It is translated as CSVPLLGGSYNEQFF.

This chain's CDR3 is CASSLAIASGRAAYNEQFF. The CDR3 coding sequence is TGTGCCAGCAGCTTGGCTATTGCTAGCGGGAGGGCCGCCTACAATGAGCAGTTCTTC. The chain carries TRBV5-8 and TRBJ2-1, with TRBD2 identical over 12 bases. V gave up 0 bases and J gave up 2 bases; unmatched junction bases: 9. Germline V gene lookup returns CDR1 SGHTS and CDR2 YDEGEE. The CDR3 spans 19 residues.

The CDR3, as DNA: TGCGCCAGCAGCCATGCCGAGTACAATGAGCAGTTCTTC. Encoded protein: CASSHAEYNEQFF. This chain uses TRBV4-3 with TRBJ2-1; D unclear. V gave up 3 bases and J gave up 4 bases, with 7 bases separating them. The CDR3 has 13 residues. The V gene's germline CDR1 is LGHNA and CDR2 YSLEER.

The V and J genes are TRBV7-2 and TRBJ2-2; possible D gene TRBD2, 6 bases. V dropped 0 bases and J dropped 0 bases, with 8 bases sitting between them. CDR1 and CDR2 from the germline V gene are SGHTA and FQGNSA. The CDR3 extends over 16 amino acids. The CDR3, as DNA: TGTGCCAGCAGCTTAGCGGGGGGTCCGAACACCGGGGAGCTGTTTTTT. Protein sequence: CASSLAGGPNTGELFF. The entire variable domain, with the rest obtained from reference TRBV7-2 and TRBJ2-2, is as follows: GAGVSQSPSNKVTEKGKDVELRCDPISGHTALYWYRQSLGQGLEFLIYFQGNSAPDKSGLPSDRFSAERTGGSVSTLTIQRTQQEDSAVYLCASSLAGGPNTGELFFGEGSRLTVL.

This sequence joins TRBV2 and TRBJ2-5; maybe TRBD2 (5 bases). Germline values: CDR1 SNHLY, CDR2 FYNNEI. V was pared by 6 bases and J by 5 bases, with 13 bases between. The CDR3 runs 13 residues. In nucleotides, the CDR3 is TGTGCCAGCAGCCCGGAGGTAGGGGAGACCCAGTACTTC. It is translated as CASSPEVGETQYF.

Here the CDR3 reads CASSTPGQGGEQFF. The CDR3 DNA follows: TGTGCCAGCAGTACCCCGGGACAGGGCGGCGAGCAGTTCTTC. The chain recombines TRBV6-6 with TRBJ2-1; 9 positions match TRBD1. The CDR3 is 14 residues long. The ends lost 5 bases at V and 10 bases at J; junction bases unmatched: 9. Per the germline V gene, CDR1 is MNHNY and CDR2 is SVGAGI (reference sequence).

The CDR3 sequence is CASSVGASQAYEQYF. CDR3 sequence (DNA): TGTGCCAGCAGCGTAGGGGCTAGTCAAGCCTACGAGCAGTACTTC. The V gene is TRBV9, the J gene TRBJ2-7; no reliable D call. The CDR3 runs 15 residues. V dropped 0 bases and J dropped 2 bases, with 12 bases sitting between them. Germline CDR1 reads SGDLS; CDR2 reads YYNGEE.

The sample holds one count of this clone. The CDR3 nucleotides read TGTGCCAGCAGCCCTAGGGTCTTTTCCTACGAGCAGTACTTC. This gives the protein CASSPRVFSYEQYF. The J gene is TRBJ2-7, the V gene TRBV14; D not certain. V lost 4 bases and J lost 1, with 11 bases in between. Germline V lookup: CDR1 SGHDN, CDR2 FVKESK. This CDR3 contains 14 residues. Full variable domain (rest looked up from reference TRBV14 and TRBJ2-7): EAGVTQFPSHSVIEKGQTVTLRCDPISGHDNLYWYRRVMGKEIKFLLHFVKESKQDESGMPNNRFLAERTGGTYSTLKVQPAELEDSGVYFCASSPRVFSYEQYFGPGTRLTVT.

The chain recombines TRBV5-4 with TRBJ2-4; D might be TRBD1 (5 bases). This CDR3 comprises 15 residues. V was cut by 0 bases and J by 2 bases, with 9 bases left in between. Germline CDR1 reads SGHNT; CDR2 reads YYREEE (reference sequence). The CDR3 spells CASSLAQGSKNIQYF. Written as DNA, the CDR3 is TGTGCCAGCAGCTTGGCCCAGGGATCCAAAAACATTCAGTACTTC. The variable domain in full, completed from reference TRBV5-4 and TRBJ2-4, reads ETGVTQSPTHLIKTRGQQVTLRCSSQSGHNTVSWYQQALGQGPQFIFQYYREEENGRGNFPPRFSGLQFPNYSSELNVNALELDDSALYLCASSLAQGSKNIQYFGAGTRLSVL.

The CDR3 region has the DNA TGTGCAAGTCGCTTAGCTTCTAGCGGAGATGGGGGCTACGAGCAGTACTTC. Protein: CASRLASSGDGGYEQYF. V and J are TRBV12-2 and TRBJ2-7; TRBD2, the table's D call, lacks a check against the DNA. TRBV12-2 is shown as a pseudogene. The CDR3 spans 17 residues.

This clone showed up just once. The chain employs TRBV28 and TRBJ1-1; D is unclear. Between the trimmed V and J ends, which lost 3 bases and 1 base, there was a span of 6 bases. This CDR3 is built from 13 residues. Germline CDR1 and CDR2: MDHEN and SYDVKM. The CDR3 is CASSFFENTEAFF. The CDR3 nucleotides read TGTGCCAGCAGTTTCTTTGAGAACACTGAAGCTTTCTTT.

The chain couples TRBV4-2 to TRBJ1-4; D is uncertain. CDR1 and CDR2 from the germline V gene are LGHNA and YNFKEQ. Trimming stripped 0 bases from V and 0 bases from J, with 8 bases between. CDR3 length: 16 amino acids. The CDR3 bases are TGTGCCAGCAGCCAAGATCCTCGGGCAACTAATGAAAAACTGTTTTTT. Protein product: CASSQDPRATNEKLFF.

As concerns this clone: The sample holds other DNA sequences that translate to the same CDR3. V gene TRBV29-1 combines with J gene TRBJ1-1, with D perhaps TRBD1 (6 bases). The CDR3 has 10 amino acids. The ends were cut back, 6 bases at V and 8 bases at J, with 10 bases in the middle. CDR1 and CDR2 (germline): SQVTM, ANQGSEA. DNA for the CDR3: TGCAGCGTGGCCGGGACAGAAGCTTTCTTT. Translation: CSVAGTEAFF.

The CDR3 reads CASSSRTQGLYEQYF. DNA of the CDR3: TGTGCCAGCAGCTCGCGGACGCAAGGACTCTACGAGCAGTACTTC. J is TRBJ2-7 and V is TRBV5-4; TRBD2 is a possible D gene (5 bases). CDR3 length equals 15 residues. Between the trimmed V and J ends, which lost 3 bases and 3 bases, there was a span of 16 bases. Germline V gives CDR1 SGHNT, CDR2 YYREEE (reference sequence). Based on the CDR3 plus reference TRBV5-4 and TRBJ2-7, the full variable domain is ETGVTQSPTHLIKTRGQQVTLRCSSQSGHNTVSWYQQALGQGPQFIFQYYREEENGRGNFPPRFSGLQFPNYSSELNVNALELDDSALYLCASSSRTQGLYEQYFGPGTRLTVT.

This chain uses TRBV7-2 with TRBJ2-1; D gene ambiguous. V gave up 7 bases and J gave up 4 bases, with 14 bases separating them. Germline V gives CDR1 SGHTA, CDR2 FQGNSA. This CDR3 contains 14 residues. CDR3 DNA sequence: TGTGCCAGCAACCCAAAGGCGAAATACAATGAGCAGTTCTTC. Translation gives CASNPKAKYNEQFF.

This chain connects TRBV28 to TRBJ2-3; no clear D. CDR1 MDHEN and CDR2 SYDVKM come from the germline V gene. The V and J ends lost 1 base and 2 bases respectively, with 13 bases between them. The CDR3 extends over 16 amino acids. DNA for the CDR3: TGTGCCAGCAGTTTATTGTGGCTAGGGAACACAGATACGCAGTATTTT. Its protein product is CASSLLWLGNTDTQYF.

The rearrangement joins TRBV27 to TRBJ2-2; 8 positions agree with TRBD2. The CDR3 totals 16 residues. Germline-derived CDR1 and CDR2 are MNHEY and SMNVEV (reference sequence). J gave up 4 bases and V 2 bases, and 6 bases lay outside the gene matches. The CDR3 loop is CASSLPQAGVTGELFF. CDR3 in DNA: TGTGCCAGCAGTTTACCACAAGCGGGAGTCACCGGGGAGCTGTTTTTT.

V usage is TRBV4-1 and J usage is TRBJ2-1; 7 bases map to TRBD2. The CDR3 covers 19 residues. The V and J ends lost 0 bases and 0 bases, in that order; junction bases with no gene match: 11. The germline gives CDR1 MGHRA, CDR2 YSYEKL. CDR3 residues: CASSQDFGTTSSSYNEQFF. DNA for the CDR3: TGCGCCAGCAGCCAAGATTTCGGGACGACTAGCAGCTCCTACAATGAGCAGTTCTTC.